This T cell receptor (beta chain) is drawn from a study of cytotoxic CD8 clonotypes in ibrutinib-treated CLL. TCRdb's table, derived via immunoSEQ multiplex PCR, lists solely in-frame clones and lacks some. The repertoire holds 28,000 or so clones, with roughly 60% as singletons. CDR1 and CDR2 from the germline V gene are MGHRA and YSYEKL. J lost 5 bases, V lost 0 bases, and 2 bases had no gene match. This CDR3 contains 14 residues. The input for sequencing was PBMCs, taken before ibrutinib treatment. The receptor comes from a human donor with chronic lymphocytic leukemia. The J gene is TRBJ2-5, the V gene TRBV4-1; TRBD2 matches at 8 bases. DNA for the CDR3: TGCGCCAGCAGCCAAGACGGGAGGGGTGAGACCCAGTACTTC. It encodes CASSQDGRGETQYF.